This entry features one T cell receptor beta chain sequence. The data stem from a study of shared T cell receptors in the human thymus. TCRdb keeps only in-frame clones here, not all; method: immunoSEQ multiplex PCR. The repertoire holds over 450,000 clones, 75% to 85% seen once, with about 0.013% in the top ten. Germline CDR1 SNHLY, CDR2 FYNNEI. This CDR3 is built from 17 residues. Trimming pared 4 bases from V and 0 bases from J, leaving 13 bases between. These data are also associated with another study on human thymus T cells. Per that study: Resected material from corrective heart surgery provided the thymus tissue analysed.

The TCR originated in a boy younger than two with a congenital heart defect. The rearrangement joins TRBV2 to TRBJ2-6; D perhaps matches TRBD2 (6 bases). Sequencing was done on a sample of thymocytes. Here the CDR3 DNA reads TGTGCCAGCAGTGGACGGACTAACAACTCTGGGGCCAACGTCCTGACTTTC. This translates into CASSGRTNNSGANVLTF.